This passage covers 25 T cell receptor beta chains from one sample sequenced in a study of OX40 agonist ivuxolimab in advanced cancers. The data were produced by immunoSEQ multiplex PCR, yet TCRdb's version contains in-frame clones alone and is incomplete. The sample shows 130,000 or so clones, about nine tenths of them seen only once. The sequenced sample was CD4+ or CD8+ T cells sorted from blood, obtained in a trial of the OX40 agonist ivuxolimab. The receptors shown here come from an adult with an advanced solid tumor such as melanoma, head and neck, liver or kidney cancer.

In its sample, this clone was seen once. V is TRBV6-5 and J is TRBJ1-2; D is possibly TRBD1 (5 bases). In germline, CDR1 is MNHEY, CDR2 SVGAGI. V shed 0 bases and J shed 4 bases, with 15 bases lying between them. The CDR3 loop spans 16 amino acids. The CDR3 sequence is CASSYSRDPILYGYTF. CDR3 sequence (DNA): TGTGCCAGCAGTTACTCCCGGGACCCGATCCTCTATGGCTACACCTTC.

The chain couples TRBV15 to TRBJ2-7; D unresolved. Germline V gene sequence: CDR1 LNHNV, CDR2 YYDKDF (reference sequence). CDR3 size: 13 residues. V lost 5 bases and J lost 7, with 15 bases in between. This CDR3 reads CATSRATLGEQYF. CDR3 DNA: TGTGCCACCAGCCGAGCTACTTTGGGGGAGCAGTACTTC.

The chain carries TRBV5-1 and TRBJ2-3, with D perhaps assigned TRBD1 or TRBD2 (7 bases each). Trimming took 6 bases from V and 3 from J, leaving 14 bases between them. In germline, CDR1 is SGHRS, CDR2 YFSETQ. This CDR3 spans 14 amino acids. The CDR3 region is CASTGTAGTDTQYF. CDR3 nucleotide sequence: TGCGCCAGCACCGGGACAGCGGGGACAGATACGCAGTATTTT.

This clone turned up a few times. In DNA, the CDR3 is TGTGCCAGCAGCGTAGAAGAGGGGACTGAAGCTTTCTTT. This codes for CASSVEEGTEAFF. V is TRBV9 and J is TRBJ1-1; D perhaps matches TRBD1 (5 bases). CDR1 SGDLS and CDR2 YYNGEE come from the germline V gene. With 0 bases removed from V and 5 bases from J, the gap between germline ends came to 8 bases. The CDR3 covers 13 residues. Combining the CDR3 with reference TRBV9 and TRBJ1-1 gives the whole variable domain DSGVTQTPKHLITATGQRVTLRCSPRSGDLSVYWYQQSLDQGLQFLIQYYNGEERAKGNILERFSAQQFPDLHSELNLSSLELGDSALYFCASSVEEGTEAFFGQGTRLTVV.

J is TRBJ1-2 and V is TRBV5-1, with D unclear. The V gene's germline CDR1 is SGHRS and CDR2 YFSETQ. The CDR3 length is 14 residues. V lost 3 bases, J lost 4 bases, and 13 bases lay in between. The DNA of the CDR3 is TGCGCCAGCAGCTACTCCCGGGCGGGCTATGGCTACACCTTC. This gives the protein CASSYSRAGYGYTF.

Worth noting for this clone: The junction shows a germline mismatch at one end, possibly a read error. The genes are TRBV7-2 and TRBJ2-7, with D perhaps assigned TRBD1 or TRBD2 (5 bases each). The CDR3 is 13 amino acids. Germline CDR1 and CDR2: SGHTA and FQGNSA. The CDR3 sequence: CASSLAGSYEQYF. As DNA, the CDR3 is TGTGCCAGCAGCCTAGCAGGGAGCTACGAGCAGTACTTC. Full variable domain (missing parts from reference TRBV7-2 and TRBJ2-7): GAGVSQSPSNKVTEKGKDVELRCDPISGHTALYWYRQSLGQGLEFLIYFQGNSAPDKSGLPSDRFSAERTGGSVSTLTIQRTQQEDSAVYLCASSLAGSYEQYFGPGTRLTVT.

V and J are TRBV7-9 and TRBJ2-5, with 7 positions matching TRBD1. The tail of the sequence fits TRBJ2-7 better, so the J call may be wrong. The CDR3 sequence is 15 residues long. Germline CDR1 and CDR2: SEHNR and FQNEAQ (reference sequence). Written as DNA, the CDR3 is TGTGCCAGCAGCTTAAGTCTCCAGGGGGTGGGCGAGCAGTACTTC. It specifies CASSLSLQGVGEQYF.

The chain couples TRBV7-9 to TRBJ2-7, with 7 nucleotides matching TRBD1. Germline V lookup: CDR1 SEHNR, CDR2 FQNEAQ (reference sequence). Losses at the gene ends were 6 bases for V and 2 bases for J; bases not matched to a gene: 7. This CDR3 comprises 14 residues. The CDR3 here is CASSFGQVTYEQYF. The CDR3 DNA reads as TGTGCCAGCAGTTTTGGACAGGTCACCTACGAGCAGTACTTC.

The gene calls are TRBV5-5 and TRBJ1-2; D unresolved. Germline assignment: CDR1 SGHKS and CDR2 YYEKEE (reference sequence). The CDR3 is 14 amino acids. V was trimmed by 3 bases and J by 7 bases, leaving 16 bases between them. CDR3 sequence reads: CASSSWPGPFGYTF. CDR3 nucleotide sequence: TGTGCCAGCAGCTCGTGGCCAGGACCCTTTGGCTACACCTTC.

This sequence joins TRBV6-6 and TRBJ1-1; D is unclear. The V gene lost 2 bases and the J gene lost 1 base, with 5 bases spanning the gap. The CDR3 totals 13 residues. The germline gives CDR1 MNHNY, CDR2 SVGAGI (reference sequence). CDR3 sequence (DNA): TGTGCCAGCAGTTACACCGAGAACACTGAAGCTTTCTTT. Translated: CASSYTENTEAFF.

DNA for the CDR3: TGCGCCGGCTGGAAATTTAGGGGGGCGGGACAGGAATATTCCGGGGAGCTGTTTTTT. Its protein product is CAGWKFRGAGQEYSGELFF. The chain couples TRBV23-1 to TRBJ2-2, with 8 bases that match TRBD1. TRBV23-1 is labeled an ORF, and its function is uncertain. The V segment lost 11 bases and the J segment 6 bases; nucleotides outside the gene matches: 26. The CDR3 extends over 19 amino acids.

This clone came up once. The gene calls are TRBV6-5 and TRBJ2-1; D ambiguous. Germline loops: CDR1 MNHEY, CDR2 SVGAGI. Deletions cut 2 bases from V and 8 bases from J, with 10 bases between. The CDR3 is 13 amino acids. The CDR3 region is CASSYPATDEQFF. CDR3 sequence (DNA): TGTGCCAGCAGTTACCCGGCGACGGATGAGCAGTTCTTC.

The genes are TRBV30 and TRBJ2-7; TRBD1 is a possible D gene (6 bases). This CDR3 comprises 12 residues. Trimming removed 8 bases from V and 0 bases from J, with 11 bases in between. Germline lookup yields CDR1 GTSNPN and CDR2 SVGIG (reference sequence). In DNA form, the CDR3 reads TGTGCCCAAGACAGGACCTCCTACGAGCAGTACTTC. This encodes CAQDRTSYEQYF.

The chain combines TRBV6-1 with TRBJ2-1, with TRBD2 identical over 13 bases. Germline V gives CDR1 MNHNS, CDR2 SASEGT. This CDR3 has 15 residues. Trimming removed 6 bases from V and 4 bases from J; junction bases left unmatched: 3. The CDR3 bases are TGTGCCAGCAGGACTAGCGGGAGGATATACAATGAGCAGTTCTTC. Its translation is CASRTSGRIYNEQFF.

This clone was recorded once. The chain uses TRBV4-2 and TRBJ1-5; 9 positions agree with TRBD1. CDR1 and CDR2 from the germline V gene are LGHNA and YNFKEQ. The junction had 9 bases not matched to a gene; V was cut back by 1 base and J by 2 bases. The CDR3 sequence is 18 residues long. The CDR3 sequence: CASSQVGTGRGGNQPQHF. Written as DNA, the CDR3 is TGTGCCAGCAGCCAAGTCGGGACAGGGAGAGGTGGCAATCAGCCCCAGCATTTT.

The rearrangement joins TRBV7-2 to TRBJ1-1; D gene uncertain. The CDR3 loop spans 15 amino acids. Germline V gives CDR1 SGHTA, CDR2 FQGNSA. Trimming took 5 bases from V and 5 from J, leaving 18 bases between them. CDR3 region: CASSLLGFGWTEAFF. The CDR3 DNA reads TGTGCCAGCAGCCTACTCGGATTTGGATGGACTGAAGCTTTCTTT.

The chain is built from TRBV19 and TRBJ2-7, with D perhaps TRBD2 (7 bases). The CDR3 runs 14 residues. CDR1 and CDR2 (germline): LNHDA, SQIVND (reference sequence). Trimming removed 7 bases at V and 5 bases at J, with 18 bases between. This CDR3 is CASTLGGANNEQYF. The CDR3, as DNA: TGTGCCAGTACTCTGGGGGGGGCTAACAACGAGCAGTACTTC.

J is TRBJ1-5 and V is TRBV11-2, with D unclear. Trimming took 1 base from V and 0 from J, leaving 7 bases between them. This CDR3 is built from 15 residues. The V gene's germline CDR1 is SGHAT and CDR2 FQNNGV. The CDR3 coding sequence is TGTGCCAGCAGCTTAGGGAGCGTTAGCAATCAGCCCCAGCATTTT. Translating gives CASSLGSVSNQPQHF.

The rearrangement links TRBV9 to TRBJ1-3; D remains unclear. V dropped 3 bases and J dropped 0 bases, with 13 bases sitting between them. CDR3 length: 16 residues. Germline V lookup: CDR1 SGDLS, CDR2 YYNGEE. The CDR3 sequence is CASSAHGRPSGNTIYF. The CDR3 DNA reads TGTGCCAGCAGCGCCCACGGACGGCCCTCTGGAAACACCATATATTTT. The entire variable domain, with the rest obtained from reference TRBV9 and TRBJ1-3, is as follows: DSGVTQTPKHLITATGQRVTLRCSPRSGDLSVYWYQQSLDQGLQFLIQYYNGEERAKGNILERFSAQQFPDLHSELNLSSLELGDSALYFCASSAHGRPSGNTIYFGEGSWLTVV.

The J gene is TRBJ2-2, the V gene TRBV11-2; a possible D gene is TRBD1 (6 bases). The CDR3 covers 16 residues. Trimming cost V 2 bases and J 4 bases, with 14 bases left between them. Germline-derived CDR1 and CDR2 are SGHAT and FQNNGV. The chain's CDR3 is CASSLNQGSPTGELFF. The CDR3 DNA is TGTGCCAGCAGCTTAAACCAGGGGAGTCCCACCGGGGAGCTGTTTTTT.

The chain uses TRBV6-5 and TRBJ1-3; no firm D call. CDR1 and CDR2 (germline): MNHEY, SVGAGI. Deletions cut 8 bases from V and 3 bases from J, with 17 bases between. This CDR3 has 15 residues. This chain's CDR3 is CASGRGYSSGNTIYF. The CDR3 DNA reads as TGTGCCAGCGGGCGGGGATACAGTAGTGGAAACACCATATATTTT.

This rearrangement joins TRBV2 to TRBJ2-7; perhaps TRBD1 as D (6 bases). The V and J ends lost 5 bases and 6 bases respectively, with 20 bases between them. CDR3 length: 15 amino acids. CDR1 and CDR2 from the germline V gene are SNHLY and FYNNEI. The CDR3 loop is CASSFLDFRGGEQYF. Here the CDR3 DNA reads TGTGCCAGCAGTTTCCTGGACTTCCGAGGGGGCGAGCAGTACTTC.

As concerns this clone: No conserved phenylalanine or tryptophan ends this CDR3, so it is likely a read error. The DNA is left out, because the CDR3 cannot be placed on it with certainty; the CDR3 is given as TCRdb lists it. V gene TRBV4-1 combines with J gene TRBJ1-2. From its first to its last residue, the CDR3 has 12 amino acids. Germline V gene lookup returns CDR1 MGHRA and CDR2 YSYEKL. CDR3 amino acids: CASSQIDGDLLL.

The table lists this clone with a count of one. The V call is TRBV28, the J call TRBJ2-3, with TRBD2 matching 12 bases. Germline V gene lookup returns CDR1 MDHEN and CDR2 SYDVKM. V shed 7 bases and J 1 base; nucleotides not matched to a gene: 3. This CDR3 has 15 residues. CDR3 amino acids: CASTLAGGGTDTQYF. CDR3 coding DNA: TGTGCCAGCACCCTAGCGGGAGGGGGCACAGATACGCAGTATTTT. Drawing the rest from reference TRBV28 and TRBJ2-3, the complete variable domain is DVKVTQSSRYLVKRTGEKVFLECVQDMDHENMFWYRQDPGLGLRLIYFSYDVKMKEKGDIPEGYSVSREKKERFSLILESASTNQTSMYLCASTLAGGGTDTQYFGPGTRLTVL.

The gene calls are TRBV11-1 and TRBJ2-3; 13 nucleotides agree with TRBD2. The CDR3 extends over 17 amino acids. In germline, CDR1 is SGHAT, CDR2 FQDESV (reference sequence). The ends lost 8 bases at V and 4 bases at J; junction bases unmatched: 12. The chain's CDR3 is CASCRQGLAGIPDTQYF. In DNA form, the CDR3 reads TGTGCCAGCTGCCGACAGGGACTAGCGGGAATCCCAGATACGCAGTATTTT. Drawing the rest from reference TRBV11-1 and TRBJ2-3, the complete variable domain is EAEVAQSPRYKITEKSQAVAFWCDPISGHATLYWYRQILGQGPELLVQFQDESVVDDSQLPKDRFSAERLKGVDSTLKIQPAELGDSAMYLCASCRQGLAGIPDTQYFGPGTRLTVL.